These T cell receptor beta chains were read from a single sample in a study of cytomegalovirus exposure and HLA in healthy donors. Here immunoSEQ multiplex PCR was the method, and the copy in TCRdb shows in-frame clones only, minus some. This table has 100,000 to 150,000 clones, 65% to 80% appearing once. Sequenced material: PBMCs. Every receptor here comes from a male donor in good health and CMV-seropositive. Both conserved end residues are part of each CDR3. Each record gives: CDR3 DNA, CDR3 protein, D gene, J gene, clone size, V gene. The D gene is left open where the match is weak. Rows give clone size only sometimes, using once, few, many, or a class for an expanded clone.

CDR3 DNA: TGTGCCAGCGGTACCGGGGACAGACCAAACTACGAGCAGTACTTC
CDR3 protein: CASGTGDRPNYEQYF
D gene: TRBD1
J gene: TRBJ2-7
clone size: NA
V gene: TRBV28

CDR3 DNA: TGTGCCAGCAGCCCCGTCGGGTGGGGGGTCTATGGCTACACCTTC
CDR3 protein: CASSPVGWGVYGYTF
D gene: NA
J gene: TRBJ1-2
clone size: NA
V gene: TRBV28

CDR3 DNA: TGTGCCAGCAGCCCCGGGACAGGGGTTTGGAATGAGCAGTTCTTC
CDR3 protein: CASSPGTGVWNEQFF
D gene: TRBD1
J gene: TRBJ2-1
clone size: NA
V gene: TRBV28

CDR3 DNA: TGTGCCAGCAGAGACCACAGGGTCGTGGGAAACAGTCAGTACTTC
CDR3 protein: CASRDHRVVGNSQYF
D gene: NA
J gene: TRBJ2-4
clone size: once
V gene: TRBV6-5

CDR3 DNA: TGTGCCAGCAGCCGGGGGGTTAATGGAGGTGGCTACACCTTC
CDR3 protein: CASSRGVNGGGYTF
D gene: NA
J gene: TRBJ1-2
clone size: once
V gene: TRBV6-5

CDR3 DNA: TGTGCCAGCAGTGAATCAGGGGCTATTCAGCCCCAGCATTTT
CDR3 protein: CASSESGAIQPQHF
D gene: NA
J gene: TRBJ1-5
clone size: once
V gene: TRBV2

CDR3 DNA: TGTGCCAGCAGCTTGGATTTGAGCTCCTACGAGCAGTACTTC
CDR3 protein: CASSLDLSSYEQYF
D gene: NA
J gene: TRBJ2-7
clone size: NA
V gene: TRBV5-4

CDR3 DNA: TGTGCCAGCAGTGAGGGACAGGGCGGGCAGCCCCAGCATTTT
CDR3 protein: CASSEGQGGQPQHF
D gene: TRBD1
J gene: TRBJ1-5
clone size: NA
V gene: TRBV28

CDR3 DNA: TGTGCCAGCAGCCCTCTAGCGGCCTCCGGAGAAGGTGAGCAGTTCTTC
CDR3 protein: CASSPLAASGEGEQFF
D gene: TRBD2
J gene: TRBJ2-1
clone size: NA
V gene: TRBV11-2

CDR3 DNA: TGTGCCAGCAGTCCCGGGGGAGAGACCCAGTACTTC
CDR3 protein: CASSPGGETQYF
D gene: NA
J gene: TRBJ2-5
clone size: NA
V gene: TRBV28

CDR3 DNA: TGTTCCAGCAGTCAGGCGGGGACCGGGGAGCTGTTTTTT
CDR3 protein: CSSSQAGTGELFF
D gene: NA
J gene: TRBJ2-2
clone size: once
V gene: TRBV7-9

CDR3 DNA: TGTGCCAGCAGTGTTAGCGGGGGGGCCGAGACCCAGTACTTC
CDR3 protein: CASSVSGGAETQYF
D gene: TRBD2
J gene: TRBJ2-5
clone size: NA
V gene: TRBV2

CDR3 DNA: TGTGCCAGCAGCTTGTATCAGCGGGGGAGGGGAGATACGCAGTATTTT
CDR3 protein: CASSLYQRGRGDTQYF
D gene: TRBD2
J gene: TRBJ2-3
clone size: NA
V gene: TRBV5-4

CDR3 DNA: TGTGCCAGCAGCGTAGGAACTAGAAGCGAGCAGTACTTC
CDR3 protein: CASSVGTRSEQYF
D gene: NA
J gene: TRBJ2-7
clone size: NA
V gene: TRBV9

CDR3 DNA: TGTGCCAGCAGCTTAGCGGGAGGGCCCTACAATGAGCAGTTCTTC
CDR3 protein: CASSLAGGPYNEQFF
D gene: TRBD2
J gene: TRBJ2-1
clone size: NA
V gene: TRBV11-1

CDR3 DNA: TGTGCCAGCAGCTTGTACGGGAGGGATAGCAATCAGCCCCAGCATTTT
CDR3 protein: CASSLYGRDSNQPQHF
D gene: NA
J gene: TRBJ1-5
clone size: NA
V gene: TRBV5-6

CDR3 DNA: TGTGCCAGCTTAACCACTAGCGGGAGGGCCAATGAGCAGTTCTTC
CDR3 protein: CASLTTSGRANEQFF
D gene: TRBD2
J gene: TRBJ2-1
clone size: NA
V gene: TRBV2

CDR3 DNA: TGCAGCGTTCTGGCAGGGGCGGCGAACACCGGGGAGCTGTTTTTT
CDR3 protein: CSVLAGAANTGELFF
D gene: NA
J gene: TRBJ2-2
clone size: NA
V gene: TRBV29-1

CDR3 DNA: TGTGCCAGCAGTACAACCCCCACAGGGGTGGCGGATGAGCAGTTCTTC
CDR3 protein: CASSTTPTGVADEQFF
D gene: TRBD1
J gene: TRBJ2-1
clone size: NA
V gene: TRBV5-4

CDR3 DNA: TGCAGCGTTTCTCTTGACGGGAGCTCCTACGAGCAGTACTTC
CDR3 protein: CSVSLDGSSYEQYF
D gene: NA
J gene: TRBJ2-7
clone size: NA
V gene: TRBV29-1

CDR3 DNA: TGTGCCAGCAGTTTAGGGGGAGGAGCGGGGGGGCCCGGTGAGCAGTTCTTC
CDR3 protein: CASSLGGGAGGPGEQFF
D gene: TRBD2
J gene: TRBJ2-1
clone size: NA
V gene: TRBV28

CDR3 DNA: TGTGCCAGCAGTGTAATAGCGGGAGGCACAGATACGCAGTATTTT
CDR3 protein: CASSVIAGGTDTQYF
D gene: TRBD2
J gene: TRBJ2-3
clone size: NA
V gene: TRBV6-4

CDR3 DNA: TGCAGTGGAACTATTCAAGAGACCCAGTACTTC
CDR3 protein: CSGTIQETQYF
D gene: NA
J gene: TRBJ2-5
clone size: once
V gene: TRBV20-1

CDR3 DNA: TGTGCCAGCACCAGGGGGGCGGCCGGGGAGCTGTTTTTT
CDR3 protein: CASTRGAAGELFF
D gene: NA
J gene: TRBJ2-2
clone size: NA
V gene: TRBV5-4

CDR3 DNA: TGTGCCAGCAGCGAGCGGGAGAGGACCTACAATGAGCAGTTCTTC
CDR3 protein: CASSERERTYNEQFF
D gene: TRBD2
J gene: TRBJ2-1
clone size: few
V gene: TRBV2

CDR3 DNA: TGTGCCAGTAGGAGGGGAGGGGTTAGTAGCACAGATACGCAGTATTTT
CDR3 protein: CASRRGGVSSTDTQYF
D gene: TRBD2
J gene: TRBJ2-3
clone size: NA
V gene: TRBV19

CDR3 DNA: TGTGCCATCAGTCTCGGGACTAGCGGGGGACAAGAGACCCAGTACTTC
CDR3 protein: CAISLGTSGGQETQYF
D gene: TRBD2
J gene: TRBJ2-5
clone size: NA
V gene: TRBV10-3

CDR3 DNA: TGTGCCAGCTCACCACGGAGCTACGAGCAGTACTTC
CDR3 protein: CASSPRSYEQYF
D gene: NA
J gene: TRBJ2-7
clone size: NA
V gene: TRBV18

CDR3 DNA: TGCGCCAGCAGCCAGGGACAGATCACAGATACGCAGTATTTT
CDR3 protein: CASSQGQITDTQYF
D gene: TRBD1
J gene: TRBJ2-3
clone size: NA
V gene: TRBV5-1

CDR3 DNA: TGTGCCTGGAATTCCGGACAGCCAACTAATGAAAAACTGTTTTTT
CDR3 protein: CAWNSGQPTNEKLFF
D gene: NA
J gene: TRBJ1-4
clone size: NA
V gene: TRBV30

CDR3 DNA: TGTGCCAGCAGCTTAGCGAGGAGTGGCTACACCTTC
CDR3 protein: CASSLARSGYTF
D gene: NA
J gene: TRBJ1-2
clone size: NA
V gene: TRBV7-2

CDR3 DNA: TGCGCCAGCAGCCAAACGGAAACTAGCGGCGTAGCCTACGAGCAGTACTTC
CDR3 protein: CASSQTETSGVAYEQYF
D gene: TRBD2
J gene: TRBJ2-7
clone size: NA
V gene: TRBV4-1

CDR3 DNA: TGTGCCAGCAGTCCTAGCGGGGGGGCGGGCAATGAGCAGTTCTTC
CDR3 protein: CASSPSGGAGNEQFF
D gene: TRBD2
J gene: TRBJ2-1
clone size: NA
V gene: TRBV7-6

CDR3 DNA: TGTGCCAGCACCGATGGGCGCGAGCAGTACTTC
CDR3 protein: CASTDGREQYF
D gene: NA
J gene: TRBJ2-7
clone size: NA
V gene: TRBV28

CDR3 DNA: TGTGCCAGCAGCAAGGGGGGGGACTGCCCCCGGGAGCGTGGTGAAAAACTGTTTTTT
CDR3 protein: CASSKGGDCPRERGEKLFF
D gene: NA
J gene: TRBJ1-4
clone size: once
V gene: TRBV21-1

CDR3 DNA: TGTGCCATCAGTGAGTCGAGGACGGGAGCTGGCACAGATACGCAGTATTTT
CDR3 protein: CAISESRTGAGTDTQYF
D gene: NA
J gene: TRBJ2-3
clone size: NA
V gene: TRBV10-3

CDR3 DNA: TGTGCCAGCAATGGGTTCGAGACAGGCTTGAGTAGATCCACCGGGGAGCTGTTTTTT
CDR3 protein: CASNGFETGLSRSTGELFF
D gene: NA
J gene: TRBJ2-2
clone size: NA
V gene: TRBV28

CDR3 DNA: TGTGCCAGCAGTTCCCGGGGGTGGGGGGACTATGGCTACACCTTC
CDR3 protein: CASSSRGWGDYGYTF
D gene: NA
J gene: TRBJ1-2
clone size: NA
V gene: TRBV28

CDR3 DNA: TGTGCCAGCAGCTTAGAAGGCGGGATGACGGTCTACGAGCAGTACTTC
CDR3 protein: CASSLEGGMTVYEQYF
D gene: NA
J gene: TRBJ2-7
clone size: NA
V gene: TRBV7-6

CDR3 DNA: TGTGCCAGCAGAGAGCGACAGCTCGGGGAGCTGTTTTTT
CDR3 protein: CASRERQLGELFF
D gene: NA
J gene: TRBJ2-2
clone size: NA
V gene: TRBV2

CDR3 DNA: TGTGCCAGCTCACCAAACTGGGAGAACTACGAGCAGTACTTC
CDR3 protein: CASSPNWENYEQYF
D gene: NA
J gene: TRBJ2-7
clone size: few
V gene: TRBV18

CDR3 DNA: TGTGCCAGCAGTTTGAGTCACAATGAGCAGTTCTTC
CDR3 protein: CASSLSHNEQFF
D gene: NA
J gene: TRBJ2-1
clone size: few
V gene: TRBV27

CDR3 DNA: TGTGCCAGCAGCTTAGCGGGGCCGAATTCACCCCTCCACTTT
CDR3 protein: CASSLAGPNSPLHF
D gene: NA
J gene: TRBJ1-6
clone size: NA
V gene: TRBV7-9

CDR3 DNA: TGTGCCTGGAGTGTACCGGCAGGAAAACTGTTTTTT
CDR3 protein: CAWSVPAGKLFF
D gene: NA
J gene: TRBJ1-4
clone size: once
V gene: TRBV30

CDR3 DNA: TGTGCCAGCAGCCAGGGACTAGCGGGAGTTTATGCCGATACGCAGTATTTT
CDR3 protein: CASSQGLAGVYADTQYF
D gene: TRBD2
J gene: TRBJ2-3
clone size: NA
V gene: TRBV5-6

CDR3 DNA: TGTGCCAGCGGGGGGAGCTCCTATAATTCACCCCTCCACTTT
CDR3 protein: CASGGSSYNSPLHF
D gene: NA
J gene: TRBJ1-6
clone size: once
V gene: TRBV6-5

CDR3 DNA: TGTGCCAGCAGTAACCCAGGGTATGGCTACACCTTC
CDR3 protein: CASSNPGYGYTF
D gene: NA
J gene: TRBJ1-2
clone size: NA
V gene: TRBV6-5

CDR3 DNA: TGTGCCAGCAGTTTTCAGTTTAACCGTGAAGCTTTCTTT
CDR3 protein: CASSFQFNREAFF
D gene: NA
J gene: TRBJ1-1
clone size: NA
V gene: TRBV28